The source of this TCR beta chain is a study of cytomegalovirus exposure and HLA in healthy donors listed by TCRdb under 2017. General notes on the study: In an earlier analysis of several hundred of the donors, approximately 300 Gb of sequence data and 90 million to 120 million unique TCR beta sequences from roughly 190 million T cells were reported. An early release that covered 500 to 800 HLA-typed donors contained 300 to 350 gigabases of sequencing data and roughly 84 million unique TCR sequences. Genome-wide SNP genotypes for about 65% of the 666 donors were used in a later genetic analysis, which treated that subset as a discovery cohort. High-throughput TCR immunosequencing, statistical association of individual TCRs with disease status, and machine learning were combined to predict cytomegalovirus infection status. The study aimed to test whether cataloging public T cell receptors could reveal signatures of past pathogen exposure. Across approximately 400 genotyped donors of the cohort, an average of about 240,000 unique TCR beta nucleotide sequences per donor were sequenced, and 15% to 20% of those sequences were non-productive. Rather than drawing on any new phenotypic data, the later analysis identified candidate immune exposures from TCR beta sequences and the way those sequences occurred across donors. Every discovery cohort repertoire had been produced on one sequencing platform. To study patterns of TCR occurrence, a later analysis re-analyzed previously published TCR beta repertoires from 666 donors and added high-resolution HLA genotyping. The study used immunosequencing to profile the T cell repertoires of 670 or so subjects and linked those repertoires to cytomegalovirus serostatus. Roughly 5 DR-DQ haplotypes were handled as single units for association and clustering because linkage in the cohort was strong. An earlier analysis of 587 of the donors used high-throughput TCR beta sequencing to judge whether each TCR beta V gene segment behaved as functional or pseudogenic. Class I and class II HLA loci were covered by the typing at four-digit resolution. Donor age, sex, ethnicity and CMV serostatus were compiled alongside the repertoire data. The number of donors typed differed by locus, with about 629-630 for A, B, C, DRB1 and DQB1, roughly 550 for DQA1, 606 for DPA1, and roughly 450 for DPB1. Besides the first cohort of approximately 710 subjects, a separate validation cohort made up of 120 different subjects was used. Of the 350 to 400 genotyped donors, over 65% fell in the genetic ancestry cluster associated with self-reported Caucasian donors.

As to this clone: Its target antigen remains unknown. No much larger clone is present one base from it, and per-base qualities are unavailable.

The method was the immunoSEQ multiplex PCR assay. The multiplex PCR relied on a mix of 60 forward primers for TCR Vbeta segments and 13 reverse primers for TCR Jbeta segments. The CDR3 region of rearranged TCR beta genes was amplified from genomic DNA with a multiplex PCR assay. The amplified TCR beta libraries were sequenced on the Illumina HiSeq System as 87-base-pair reads. The paper's processing steps were these. In a later analysis, about 80 million unique TCR beta chains were counted across the roughly 670 repertoires, and roughly 10 million of these chains were shared by at least two donors. Raw reads were error-corrected and collapsed into unique sequences with a nearest-neighbor algorithm that merged closely related sequences to remove PCR and sequencing errors. V, D and J gene segments were assigned by aligning CDR3 sequences to IMGT reference sequences. For a sequence to be retained, a match of at least six nucleotides was required to both a V gene segment and a J gene segment. Rearrangements were called productive when the CDR3 lacked stop codons and stayed in frame with V and J; all others were non-productive. CDR3 was defined by IMGT convention, running from the second conserved V-encoded cysteine to the conserved J-encoded phenylalanine. The earlier analysis of about 610 of the donors excluded any sequence lacking an unambiguous match to a single V gene segment. An earlier analysis of a few hundred of the donors called V segments functional above 56.7% productive rearrangements and segregating when the between-donor standard deviation exceeded 5%. A statistical classification framework was built to diagnose cytomegalovirus status from the catalog of TCR beta chain sequences. In a later analysis, V and J genes were assigned by comparing TCR nucleotide sequences against IMGT/GENE-DB human TR gene sequences. Using the TCRdist pipeline, a later analysis assigned CDR3 sequences along with most-parsimonious VDJ recombination scenarios. In a later analysis, every TCR beta chain was defined by the combination of its CDR3 amino acid sequence and its V-gene family, and reads without a unique V-gene family were dropped. As a way to deal with suspected cross-contamination and a sequencing artifact, a later analysis dropped approximately 570 nucleotide sequences that were highly shared and had low generation probability. In a later analysis, a clonal expansion index for each public chain was calculated from normalized within-repertoire ranks of inferred template counts. A later analysis computed generation probabilities with a VDJ recombination model fitted to out-of-frame rearrangements, and checked the results against IGoR. Hypergeometric tests were used in a later analysis to score TCR-TCR, TCR-HLA and TCR-CMV co-occurrence, with a repertoire-size bias correction applied to the TCR pairs. False discovery rates were estimated in a later analysis by permuting HLA or CMV assignments 20 times. In a later analysis, co-occurring TCRs were grouped using DBSCAN, and TCRdist sequence similarity was added for clustering within HLA-allele-positive subsets. For co-occurrence clustering, repertoires with fewer than 30,000 or more than 120,000 public chains were excluded, along with five or six repertoires with anomalous nucleotide sharing. The table was pulled from immuneACCESS by TCRdb, which kept in-frame rearrangements only. Such tables lose some clones; where checked, under half of the loss comes from unresolved V genes, and the rest has no known cause. The V and J calls and clone size come from that table; D and trimming were worked out from the DNA. This sample gives 150,000 or so clones in total; approximately 72% of them show up just once. Clones ranked in the top ten supply about 2% of the sample.

The cohort comprised approximately 700 healthy bone marrow donors. All cohort members were sampled while nominally healthy, although unrecorded immune exposures were likely present. The donor tested CMV seronegative, placing the donor among the 300 to 450 seronegative members of the cohort. A peripheral blood sample was collected from each donor, and TCR beta sequencing was performed on peripheral blood mononuclear cells. The Qiagen DNeasy Blood Extraction Kit was used to extract genomic DNA from the blood cell samples. CDR1 and CDR2, looked up from the germline V gene, are SGHRS and YFSETQ. V drops 4 bases and J drops 1 base, leaving 15 bases in between. The cysteine opens and the phenylalanine closes a CDR3 of 15 amino acids. Only the CDR3 DNA is retained, 45 bases long and in frame from the first base. The paper as a whole reports these results and caveats: Strong co-occurrence of HLA alleles, especially DR and DQ, made assigning TCR associations to individual alleles difficult. A total of about 180 TCR beta chains were listed by the study as associated with cytomegalovirus. Linkage disequilibrium might explain the correlated functional status among segregating V segments, but an unknown experimental factor could not be excluded. Most TCR sequences were seen in very few donors, while some public TCRs were found in many individuals. A further reported finding was that TCR beta sequences accurately predicted the HLA-A and HLA-B alleles for most subjects in the first cohort. The cohort was sequenced for TCR beta chains only, and without alpha or paired-chain data the features that could be detected were limited. It was suggested by the authors that the approach could potentially be generalized to other disease states and immunological phenotypes. Several of the top co-occurrence clusters appeared to be linked to parvovirus B19, influenza, CMV and Epstein-Barr virus, according to a later analysis. CMV serostatus was the only immune exposure information available for the cohort. The earlier analysis of some 560 of the donors excluded approximately 17 rarely observed V segments, including chromosome 9 orphons, because counts were too low. The classifier was reported to diagnose cytomegalovirus status with high specificity and sensitivity in both the original cohort and the validation cohort. Roughly uniform sequencing depth across donors was assumed in presence/absence analyses, although this assumption may not hold. A cluster of highly shared sequence variants was judged likely to be a technical artifact of the sequencing pipeline. Three of the identified cytomegalovirus-associated TCR beta chains were confirmed in vitro to be specific for cytomegalovirus antigens. A later analysis found that most CMV-associated TCR beta chains appeared HLA-restricted, with HLA associations seemingly driven largely by CMV exposure. V-gene and J-gene trimming of TCR beta chains was associated with a missense DCLRE1C variant in a later genetic analysis, and the association was replicated in an independent cohort. In an earlier analysis of approximately 590 of the donors, most TCR beta V segments were observed in productive rearrangements about 90% or about 30% of the time, broadly matching IMGT annotations. In a later analysis, TCR association rates were found to vary across HLA loci, with the most associated TCRs seen for DRB1 alleles and the fewest for HLA-C alleles. Compared with equally common non-associated chains, HLA-associated TCR beta chains in a later analysis were more clonally expanded and had lower generation probabilities. Because HLA typing was missing for some donors at each locus, association tests included only the typed subset. In a later genetic analysis, fewer N-insertions in productive TCRs were reported among donors in an Asian-associated ancestry cluster than the approximately 670-donor mean. A later analysis associated 17,000 or so TCR beta sequences with specific HLA alleles at a false discovery rate of 0.05. The 87-base-pair reads could not distinguish some IMGT-functional V segments, including TRBV6-2 and TRBV6-3, so those segments were excluded.

The sequenced sample consisted of PBMCs. The V gene is TRBV5-1 and the J gene is TRBJ2-7; the D region possibly corresponds to TRBD1 (6 bases align). The source is a female donor in good health and CMV-seronegative. The CDR3 protein is CASSPGQRISYEQYF. The nucleotides read TGCGCCAGCAGCCCCGGACAGCGTATTTCCTACGAGCAGTACTTC.